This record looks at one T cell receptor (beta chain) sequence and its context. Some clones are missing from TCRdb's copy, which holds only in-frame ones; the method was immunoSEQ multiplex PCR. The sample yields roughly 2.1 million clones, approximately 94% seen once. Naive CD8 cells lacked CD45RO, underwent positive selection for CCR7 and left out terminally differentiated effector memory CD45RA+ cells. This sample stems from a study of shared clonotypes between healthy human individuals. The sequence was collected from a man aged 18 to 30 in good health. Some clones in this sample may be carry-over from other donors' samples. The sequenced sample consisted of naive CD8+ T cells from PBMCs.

CDR3 region: CASSVDPLAGGFHQETQYF. DNA of the CDR3: TGTGCCAGCAGCGTAGACCCCCTAGCGGGAGGTTTTCACCAAGAGACCCAGTACTTC. This chain uses TRBV9 with TRBJ2-5, with 11 bases fitting TRBD2. CDR1 is SGDLS and CDR2 is YYNGEE in the germline V gene. The CDR3 length is 19 residues. J gave up 0 bases and V 0 bases, and 10 bases lay outside the gene matches.